Detailed here is one T cell receptor (beta chain). Its specificity is unknown. The data were taken from a study of a mutant IDH1 vaccine in newly diagnosed glioma. At the level of the study: Vaccines began 4-6 weeks after radiotherapy alone, or with temozolomide cycles. Sex distribution of treated patients was around 62% male and around 40% female; mean age was around 40 years.

The CDR3 is made up of 19 amino acids. The V gene end was trimmed by 5 bases and the J gene end by 4 bases; junction bases not matched to a gene: 12. Germline lookup yields CDR1 SGHTA and CDR2 FQGNSA. Time point noted: week 35, safety follow-up. The study gave 300 ug of mutant IDH1 20-mer peptide per vaccine dose, with topical imiquimod. Each donor presented with a new WHO grade 3 or 4 astrocytoma that tested IDH1-mutant and showed ATRX loss. Using immunoSEQ multiplex PCR, the repertoire was profiled, and TCRdb retains in-frame clones only, with some absent. The data hold 45,000 to 60,000 clones, with more than 75% observed a single time.

The rearrangement links TRBV7-2 to TRBJ2-6; 12 bases align to TRBD1. The TCR originated in a woman aged 40-49 years with glioma. Sequences were derived from PBMCs, sampled from a glioma patient whose treatment included an IDH1 peptide vaccine. Here the CDR3 reads CASSQHPGQGARGANVLTF. In nucleotides, the CDR3 is TGTGCCAGCAGCCAACACCCGGGACAGGGGGCGCGAGGGGCCAACGTCCTGACTTTC.